This T cell receptor (beta chain) emerged from a study of graft-versus-host responses after intestinal transplantation. V shed 4 bases, J shed 2 bases, and the junction held 7 bases outside the gene matches. This CDR3 region has 15 residues. Per germline, CDR1 SGHKS and CDR2 YYEKEE (reference sequence). Measured with immunoSEQ multiplex PCR; TCRdb has only the in-frame clones, and not every one. The sample has about 8,200 clones, about 31% seen once. This clone is judged medium-sized. Responders (roughly 200,000, CFSE-labeled) were co-plated with roughly 200,000 irradiated, violet-dye-labeled stimulators.

The starting material was alloreactive CD4+ T cells from a mixed lymphocyte reaction culture, obtained before intestinal transplant. Subset in this sample: CFSE-low proliferating T cells sorted from approximately six-day pre-transplant mixed lymphocyte reaction (GvH or HvG direction). The sequence derives from a human patient who received an intestinal transplant. This chain joins TRBV5-5 and TRBJ2-7, with 9 bases that match TRBD1. CDR3 nucleotides: TGTGCCAGCAGCCCGGGACAGGGAATCCCCTACGAGCAGTACTTC. This sequence encodes CASSPGQGIPYEQYF.